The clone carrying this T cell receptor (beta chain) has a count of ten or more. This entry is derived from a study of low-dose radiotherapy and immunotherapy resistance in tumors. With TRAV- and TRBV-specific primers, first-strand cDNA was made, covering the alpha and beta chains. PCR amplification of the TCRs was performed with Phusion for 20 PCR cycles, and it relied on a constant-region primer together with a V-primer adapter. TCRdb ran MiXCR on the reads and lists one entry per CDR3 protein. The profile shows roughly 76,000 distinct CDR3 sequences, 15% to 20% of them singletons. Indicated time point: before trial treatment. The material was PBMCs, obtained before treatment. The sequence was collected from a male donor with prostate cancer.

The CDR3 DNA is TGCAGTGCTATGGAACTAGCGGGAACCACAGATACGCAGTATTTT. It codes for CSAMELAGTTDTQYF. The genes are TRBV20-1 and TRBJ2-3; 10 positions match TRBD2. In germline, CDR1 is DFQATT, CDR2 SNEGSKA (reference sequence). The CDR3 loop spans 15 amino acids. V lost 4 bases and J lost 2; bases outside the gene matches: 6.